These T cell receptor beta chains were read from a single sample in a study of T cell responses to AZD1222 COVID-19 vaccine. Method: immunoSEQ multiplex PCR; TCRdb's copy keeps in-frame clones and lacks some. In the table there are approximately 100,000 clones, 85% to 90% of which are singletons. Sample: peripheral blood, taken on day 0 of AZD1222 vaccination. The source is an adult in good health. Both conserved end residues are part of each CDR3.

v_call: TRBV13; j_call: TRBJ1-4; cdr3_aa: CASSRGVSTNEKLFF
v_call: TRBV5-4; j_call: TRBJ1-1; cdr3_aa: CASSSVGTSEAFF
v_call: TRBV6-6; j_call: TRBJ2-1; cdr3_aa: CASSTAASSYNEQFF
v_call: TRBV28; j_call: TRBJ1-1; cdr3_aa: CASSFRPGWTEAFF
v_call: TRBV5-1; j_call: TRBJ2-7; cdr3_aa: CASSLGPGGYEQYF
v_call: TRBV28; j_call: TRBJ2-2; cdr3_aa: CASSLMTGELFF
v_call: TRBV19; j_call: TRBJ1-2; cdr3_aa: CASSIDLGQHYGYTF
v_call: TRBV29-1; j_call: TRBJ1-2; cdr3_aa: CSVGTGTDYGYTF
v_call: TRBV4-2; j_call: TRBJ1-1; cdr3_aa: CASSQSANTEAFF
v_call: TRBV7-9; j_call: TRBJ1-4; cdr3_aa: CASSTDRGNEKLFF
v_call: TRBV6-5; j_call: TRBJ1-5; cdr3_aa: CASGGDLDQPQHF
v_call: TRBV10-1; j_call: TRBJ1-4; cdr3_aa: CASSESAADTDEKLFF
v_call: TRBV19; j_call: TRBJ2-1; cdr3_aa: CASSIDGSYNEQFF
v_call: TRBV3-1/TRBV3-2; j_call: TRBJ2-2; cdr3_aa: CASRPLAGSTGELFF
v_call: TRBV6-4; j_call: TRBJ2-2; cdr3_aa: CASRRGGNTGELFF
v_call: TRBV7-8; j_call: TRBJ1-5; cdr3_aa: CASSASGAGNQPQHF
v_call: TRBV4-1; j_call: TRBJ1-2; cdr3_aa: CASSQDRTRRSYGYTF
v_call: TRBV7-8; j_call: TRBJ1-2; cdr3_aa: CASSSQTGGLPRGYGYTF
v_call: TRBV2; j_call: TRBJ1-2; cdr3_aa: CASSESSEGYTF
v_call: TRBV5-6; j_call: TRBJ2-7; cdr3_aa: CASSLALRYEQYF
v_call: TRBV5-1; j_call: TRBJ2-5; cdr3_aa: CASSLSETQYF
v_call: TRBV3-1/TRBV3-2; j_call: TRBJ1-5; cdr3_aa: CASSQETGTGPYSNQPQHF
v_call: TRBV5-4; j_call: TRBJ2-2; cdr3_aa: CASSLDANTGELFF
v_call: TRBV30; j_call: TRBJ2-5; cdr3_aa: CAWSVHVGRSWMETQYF
v_call: TRBV5-1; j_call: TRBJ2-5; cdr3_aa: CASSFGGLAVETQYF
v_call: TRBV5-1; j_call: TRBJ2-6; cdr3_aa: CASSLAVTGSSGANVLTF
v_call: TRBV14; j_call: TRBJ1-3; cdr3_aa: CASSQDISTFGNTIYF
v_call: TRBV9; j_call: TRBJ1-1; cdr3_aa: CASSARQGYTEAFF
v_call: TRBV10-1; j_call: TRBJ2-7; cdr3_aa: CASSSGYEQYF
v_call: TRBV19; j_call: TRBJ1-5; cdr3_aa: CASDRRGYQPQHF
v_call: TRBV7-9; j_call: TRBJ2-1; cdr3_aa: CASEGEGHYNEQFF
v_call: TRBV7-2; j_call: TRBJ2-7; cdr3_aa: CASSLAQSSGYEQYF
v_call: TRBV7-3; j_call: TRBJ2-1; cdr3_aa: CASSLGLALYNEQFF
v_call: TRBV11-2; j_call: TRBJ1-2; cdr3_aa: CASSLMEDGYTF
v_call: TRBV7-9; j_call: TRBJ2-2; cdr3_aa: CASRVSGNTGELFF
v_call: TRBV5-5; j_call: TRBJ2-7; cdr3_aa: CASSLQPGISYEQYF
v_call: TRBV6-5; j_call: TRBJ1-2; cdr3_aa: CASSWGRGGYGYTF
v_call: TRBV5-4; j_call: TRBJ1-1; cdr3_aa: CASSELNQGGGRAFF
v_call: TRBV5-4; j_call: TRBJ1-1; cdr3_aa: CASSLLADTEAFF
v_call: TRBV14; j_call: TRBJ1-1; cdr3_aa: CASSPNLEWGYTEAFF
v_call: TRBV27; j_call: TRBJ2-3; cdr3_aa: CASRTSGGDTQYF
v_call: TRBV7-8; j_call: TRBJ2-5; cdr3_aa: CASSSLPTNQETQYF
v_call: TRBV27; j_call: TRBJ1-2; cdr3_aa: CASSPSGQGRGHGNTF
v_call: TRBV30; j_call: TRBJ2-1; cdr3_aa: CACHLDRERQFF
v_call: TRBV7-9; j_call: TRBJ2-1; cdr3_aa: CASSPSSPFAEVF
v_call: TRBV6-5; j_call: TRBJ2-7; cdr3_aa: CASSPGDSQNYEQYF
v_call: TRBV27; j_call: TRBJ1-1; cdr3_aa: CASSPPQGMNTEAFF
v_call: TRBV28; j_call: TRBJ2-7; cdr3_aa: CASSRSDGESYEQYF
v_call: TRBV11-3; j_call: TRBJ1-2; cdr3_aa: CASSSPGGANYGYTF
v_call: TRBV11-3; j_call: TRBJ1-1; cdr3_aa: CASSQEGAREAFF